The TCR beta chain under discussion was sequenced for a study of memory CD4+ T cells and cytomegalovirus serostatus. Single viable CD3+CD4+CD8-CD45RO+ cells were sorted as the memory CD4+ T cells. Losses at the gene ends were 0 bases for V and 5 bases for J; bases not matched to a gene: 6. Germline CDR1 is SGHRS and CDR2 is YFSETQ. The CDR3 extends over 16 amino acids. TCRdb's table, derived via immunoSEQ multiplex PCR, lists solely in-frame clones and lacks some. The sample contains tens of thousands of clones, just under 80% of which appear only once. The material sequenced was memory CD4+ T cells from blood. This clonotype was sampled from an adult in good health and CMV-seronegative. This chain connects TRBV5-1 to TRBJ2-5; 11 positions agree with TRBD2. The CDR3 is CASSLDSGGAGETQYF. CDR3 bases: TGCGCCAGCAGCTTGGATAGCGGGGGGGCCGGGGAGACCCAGTACTTC.